A single sample gave rise to the 27 T cell receptor beta chains below, sequenced in a study of human T cells and chemical hapten exposure. TCRdb reprocessed the RACE reads with MiXCR, giving one entry per CDR3 protein. The sample yields about 89,000 distinct CDR3 sequences, roughly 11% seen once. Time point defined: patch test 2, 6 weeks after DPC sensitization. The treatment: therapeutic diphenylcyclopropenone sensitization with weekly scalp DPC. Material: whole blood, obtained in connection with sensitization to the hapten diphenylcyclopropenone (DPC). These receptors all come from a man aged 40-55 years with alopecia areata. Some clones in this sample may be carry-over from other donors' samples.

This clonotype was counted many times. The chain links TRBV11-1 to TRBJ2-3, with no clear D. Germline V lookup: CDR1 SGHAT, CDR2 FQDESV (reference sequence). The CDR3 loop spans 14 amino acids. The V end lost 7 bases, the J end lost 3 bases, and 14 bases lay between the germline ends. In DNA form, the CDR3 reads TGTGCCAGCACCCCGATTGGTATTACAGATACGCAGTATTTT. Its protein is CASTPIGITDTQYF.

The chain couples TRBV6-5 to TRBJ2-2, with D perhaps matching TRBD2 (6 bases). The germline V gene has CDR1 MNHEY and CDR2 SVGAGI. Trimming stripped 6 bases from V and 3 bases from J, with 14 bases between. The CDR3 consists of 15 residues. The CDR3 is CASSSAGLHTGELFF. The DNA of the CDR3 is TGTGCCAGCAGCTCCGCGGGACTCCACACCGGGGAGCTGTTTTTT.

This clonotype was seen a handful of times. The V gene is TRBV19, the J gene TRBJ2-2, with D possibly being TRBD1 (5 bases). Germline V gene sequence: CDR1 LNHDA, CDR2 SQIVND (reference sequence). CDR3 length: 14 residues. V lost 6 bases, J lost 4 bases, and 12 bases lay in between. The DNA of the CDR3 is TGTGCCAGTAGCTCCCAGGGATCCACCGGGGAGCTGTTTTTT. Its protein is CASSSQGSTGELFF.

This clonotype was seen repeatedly, ten times or more. In nucleotides, the CDR3 is TGTGCCAGCAGTTTGTCCGGGTTCGAGACCCAGTACTTC. It encodes CASSLSGFETQYF. The V and J genes are TRBV28 and TRBJ2-5; unclear D gene. The CDR3 is 13 amino acids. Per the germline V gene, CDR1 is MDHEN and CDR2 is SYDVKM. V was trimmed by 3 bases and J by 5 bases, leaving 10 bases between them.

The chain carries TRBV7-6 and TRBJ2-5, with 7 bases fitting TRBD2. After removal of 5 bases from V and 5 bases from J, the junction contained 8 bases not matched to a gene. CDR3 size: 14 residues. CDR1 is SGHVS and CDR2 is FNYEAQ in the germline V gene. The CDR3 bases are TGTGCCAGCAGCCCGAGCGGGATGGGGGAGACCCAGTACTTC. Amino acid sequence: CASSPSGMGETQYF. Together with reference TRBV7-6 and TRBJ2-5, the CDR3 gives the full variable domain: GAGVSQSPRYKVTKRGQDVALRCDPISGHVSLYWYRQALGQGPEFLTYFNYEAQQDKSGLPNDRFSAERPEGSISTLTIQRTEQRDSAMYRCASSPSGMGETQYFGPGTRLLVL.

The sample holds a few counts of this clonotype. This chain joins TRBV5-1 and TRBJ2-7; D might be TRBD1 or TRBD2, each matching 6 bases. The V and J ends lost 5 bases and 7 bases respectively, with 22 bases between them. The CDR3 totals 15 residues. Germline lookup yields CDR1 SGHRS and CDR2 YFSETQ. The CDR3 is CASSFPGTRRGEQYV. The DNA of the CDR3 is TGCGCCAGCAGTTTTCCCGGGACACGGAGGGGGGAGCAGTACGTC.

This sequence joins TRBV9 and TRBJ2-3; D not resolved. V dropped 8 bases and J dropped 11 bases, with 6 bases sitting between them. From germline, CDR1 is SGDLS and CDR2 YYNGEE. This CDR3 comprises 8 residues. This CDR3 is CASLRQYF. Here the CDR3 DNA reads TGTGCCAGTCTTCGGCAGTATTTT.

This chain joins TRBV28 and TRBJ1-6; D not resolved. Germline lookup yields CDR1 MDHEN and CDR2 SYDVKM. The CDR3 has 16 residues. V was pared by 6 bases and J by 0 bases, with 12 bases between. In DNA, the CDR3 is TGTGCCAGCAGGAAGCGACGGGGCTCCTATAATTCACCCCTCCACTTT. It is translated as CASRKRRGSYNSPLHF.

The V gene is TRBV7-9, the J gene TRBJ1-6; D remains unclear. The V and J ends lost 1 base and 2 bases respectively, with 6 bases between them. The CDR3 spans 15 residues. From germline, CDR1 is SEHNR and CDR2 FQNEAQ (reference sequence). The CDR3 reads CASSLDGAYNSPLHF. As DNA, the CDR3 is TGTGCCAGCAGCTTAGATGGGGCCTATAATTCACCCCTCCACTTT.

The rearrangement uses TRBV7-2 and TRBJ2-1; 9 nucleotides agree with TRBD2. The germline V gene has CDR1 SGHTA and CDR2 FQGNSA. The length of the CDR3 is 15 residues. V lost 3 bases to trimming and J lost 5 bases; unmatched junction nucleotides: 5. The CDR3 here is CASSFSGGGHNEQFF. The DNA for the CDR3 is TGTGCCAGCAGCTTTAGCGGGGGAGGACACAATGAGCAGTTCTTC.

This clonotype came up a few times. The gene calls are TRBV11-1 and TRBJ2-7; TRBD2 matches 9 bases. The CDR3 consists of 14 residues. Unmatched junction bases numbered 6, after V lost 4 bases and J lost 5 bases. Germline CDR1 is SGHAT and CDR2 is FQDESV (reference sequence). CDR3 sequence reads: CASSSSGNRHEQYF. CDR3 nucleotide sequence: TGTGCCAGCAGCTCTAGCGGGAATCGCCACGAGCAGTACTTC.

The CDR3 loop reads CASSYSELAYEQYF. CDR3 sequence (DNA): TGTGCCAGCAGTTACTCTGAACTAGCCTACGAGCAGTACTTC. The rearrangement uses TRBV6-2 or TRBV6-3 and TRBJ2-7, with D perhaps matching TRBD2 (5 bases). The germline V gene encodes CDR1 MNHEY and CDR2 SVGEGT. V was shortened by 0 bases and J by 2 bases, with 8 bases between the two germline ends. This CDR3 region has 14 residues.

This clonotype showed up just a few times. The CDR3 protein is CAAAREVRSTDTQYF. For the CDR3, the DNA is TGTGCCGCCGCCCGCGAGGTCCGTAGCACAGATACGCAGTATTTT. The chain employs TRBV6-5 and TRBJ2-3; D is uncertain. V lost 11 bases to trimming and J lost 0 bases, with 18 bases between them. CDR3 length equals 15 residues. Germline assignment: CDR1 MNHEY and CDR2 SVGAGI.

A few counts support this clonotype. V and J are TRBV11-2 and TRBJ2-1, with 8 bases aligning to TRBD2. The J segment lost 9 bases and the V segment lost 1 base, leaving 14 bases of the junction unmatched. The CDR3 covers 17 residues. Germline V lookup: CDR1 SGHAT, CDR2 FQNNGV. CDR3 residues: CASSLGPAGGGNGEQFF. CDR3 sequence (DNA): TGTGCCAGCAGCTTAGGGCCCGCGGGAGGTGGTAATGGTGAGCAGTTCTTC.

This clonotype was counted a few times. The chain recombines TRBV20-1 with TRBJ2-3; TRBD2 might be the D (6 bases). The CDR3 is 13 amino acids. Germline V gene sequence: CDR1 DFQATT, CDR2 SNEGSKA (reference sequence). V dropped 0 bases and J dropped 4 bases, with 8 bases sitting between them. In DNA, the CDR3 is TGCAGTGCTAGAGATCCGGGAGCAGATACGCAGTATTTT. Protein sequence: CSARDPGADTQYF.

This clonotype was seen only a few times. The rearrangement links TRBV28 to TRBJ2-7, with TRBD1 identical over 9 bases. The CDR3 consists of 15 residues. CDR1 MDHEN and CDR2 SYDVKM come from the germline V gene. V dropped 5 bases and J dropped 3; count of bases not matched to a gene: 8. This CDR3 reads CASSVTGTGFYEQYF. DNA for the CDR3: TGTGCCAGCAGTGTTACGGGGACAGGGTTCTACGAGCAGTACTTC.

The chain employs TRBV11-3 and TRBJ2-1; TRBD2 matches 9 bases. This CDR3 has 15 residues. The junction had 7 bases not matched to a gene; V was cut back by 5 bases and J by 5 bases. Germline CDR1 is SGHNT and CDR2 is YENEEA. The CDR3 region is CASSTVAGAHNEQFF. The CDR3 DNA sequence: TGTGCCAGCAGCACCGTAGCGGGAGCCCACAATGAGCAGTTCTTC.

This chain joins TRBV12-3 or TRBV12-4 and TRBJ2-7, with D maybe TRBD2 (5 bases). V lost 5 bases and J 3 bases, leaving 11 bases between the germline ends. This CDR3 region has 13 residues. The CDR3 loop reads CASSPWTFYEQYF. The CDR3, as DNA: TGTGCCAGCAGTCCATGGACTTTCTACGAGCAGTACTTC.

This clonotype came up a few times. The rearrangement uses TRBV10-3 and TRBJ1-1, with D possibly matching TRBD1 (6 bases). Germline CDR1 is ENHRY and CDR2 is SYGVKD. This CDR3 has 15 residues. Trimming left V 5 bases short and J 4 bases short, with 17 bases between. In nucleotides, the CDR3 is TGTGCCATCAGTCTCCGGGGGAGGGGGAGCACTGAAGCTTTCTTT. It translates to CAISLRGRGSTEAFF.

This clonotype has just a few counts. The DNA of the CDR3 is TGTGCCAGCAGTCTACAGGGTTGGACTGAAGCTTTCTTT. This sequence encodes CASSLQGWTEAFF. This sequence joins TRBV27 and TRBJ1-1, with a tentative D call TRBD1 (6 bases). The germline V gene has CDR1 MNHEY and CDR2 SMNVEV (reference sequence). This CDR3 is 13 amino acids long. V shed 5 bases and J shed 5 bases, with 12 bases lying between them.

This clonotype came up a few times. For the CDR3, the DNA is TGTGCCAGCAGCGCCTTATCCCCATCAGCTGGTATGAACACTGAAGCTTTCTTT. It translates to CASSALSPSAGMNTEAFF. The chain recombines TRBV11-2 with TRBJ1-1; D uncertain. CDR1 is SGHAT, CDR2 FQNNGV, per germline. The V gene lost 5 bases and the J gene lost 0 bases, with 22 bases spanning the gap. The CDR3 has 18 amino acids.

This clonotype turned up a few times. The chain has TRBV13 and TRBJ2-3, with 7 positions matching TRBD2. The CDR3 has 16 residues. Per the germline V gene, CDR1 is PRHDT and CDR2 is FYEKMQ (reference sequence). Trimming cost V 3 bases and J 1 base; bases outside gene matches: 7. For the CDR3, the DNA is TGTGCCAGCAGCTTTGCCCGGGAGGCGGGCACAGATACGCAGTATTTT. Translating gives CASSFAREAGTDTQYF.

This clonotype was counted many times. V is TRBV28 and J is TRBJ1-2, with a possible D match to TRBD1 (6 bases). Germline V gene data show CDR1 as MDHEN and CDR2 as SYDVKM. V lost 7 bases and J lost 4, with 10 bases in between. The CDR3 totals 12 residues. CDR3 sequence reads: CASTVRGYGYTF. The CDR3 DNA reads as TGTGCCAGCACGGTCAGGGGCTATGGCTACACCTTC.

The chain recombines TRBV4-2 with TRBJ2-2, with D perhaps matching TRBD1 or TRBD2 (5 bases each). V shed 0 bases and J shed 0 bases, with 17 bases lying between them. The germline V gene encodes CDR1 LGHNA and CDR2 YNFKEQ. The CDR3 length is 19 residues. CDR3 in DNA: TGTGCCAGCAGCCAAGATGGGGCCACTAGATTCGCGAACACCGGGGAGCTGTTTTTT. Translating it yields CASSQDGATRFANTGELFF.

This clonotype turned up a few times. This CDR3 reads CASSYPPKGQEQYF. CDR3 bases: TGTGCCAGCAGTTACCCCCCAAAGGGGCAGGAGCAGTACTTC. The chain links TRBV6-2 or TRBV6-3 to TRBJ2-7; tentative D call: TRBD1 (5 bases). CDR3 length: 14 residues. Looked up from germline, CDR1 is MNHEY and CDR2 is SVGEGT. V gave up 2 bases and J gave up 7 bases, with 15 bases separating them.

There are a few counts of this clonotype. The V gene is TRBV5-8, the J gene TRBJ1-2; TRBD1 is a possible D gene (5 bases). The germline V gene has CDR1 SGHTS and CDR2 YDEGEE. The V gene lost 0 bases and the J gene lost 3 bases, with 21 bases spanning the gap. The CDR3 is 18 amino acids. The CDR3 protein is CASSLELLGGFPDYGYTF. The CDR3 DNA is TGTGCCAGCAGCTTGGAGCTTTTGGGGGGATTCCCTGACTATGGCTACACCTTC.

The chain employs TRBV7-2 and TRBJ2-3, with TRBD2 identical over 13 bases. The CDR3 runs to 19 residues. Trimming removed 4 bases from V and 3 bases from J; junction bases left unmatched: 13. Germline V gene sequence: CDR1 SGHTA, CDR2 FQGNSA. The CDR3 bases are TGTGCCAGCAGCTCGGTACTAGCGGGAGGGCCCCTTAATACAGATACGCAGTATTTT. Amino acids: CASSSVLAGGPLNTDTQYF.